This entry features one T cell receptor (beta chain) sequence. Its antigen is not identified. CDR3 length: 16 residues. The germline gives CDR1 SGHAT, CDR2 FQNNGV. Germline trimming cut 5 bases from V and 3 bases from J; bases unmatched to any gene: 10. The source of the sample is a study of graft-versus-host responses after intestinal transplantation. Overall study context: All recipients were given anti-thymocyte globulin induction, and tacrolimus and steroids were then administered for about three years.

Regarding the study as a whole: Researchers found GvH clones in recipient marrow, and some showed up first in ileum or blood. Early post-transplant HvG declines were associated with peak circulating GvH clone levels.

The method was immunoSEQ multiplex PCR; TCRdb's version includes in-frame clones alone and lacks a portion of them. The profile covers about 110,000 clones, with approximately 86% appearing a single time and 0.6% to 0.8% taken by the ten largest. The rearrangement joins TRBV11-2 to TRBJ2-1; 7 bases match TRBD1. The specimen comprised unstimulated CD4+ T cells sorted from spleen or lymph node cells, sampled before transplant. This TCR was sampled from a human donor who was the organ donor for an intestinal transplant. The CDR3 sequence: CASSAHRDSDYNEQFF. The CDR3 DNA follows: TGTGCCAGCAGCGCCCACCGGGACAGTGACTACAATGAGCAGTTCTTC.